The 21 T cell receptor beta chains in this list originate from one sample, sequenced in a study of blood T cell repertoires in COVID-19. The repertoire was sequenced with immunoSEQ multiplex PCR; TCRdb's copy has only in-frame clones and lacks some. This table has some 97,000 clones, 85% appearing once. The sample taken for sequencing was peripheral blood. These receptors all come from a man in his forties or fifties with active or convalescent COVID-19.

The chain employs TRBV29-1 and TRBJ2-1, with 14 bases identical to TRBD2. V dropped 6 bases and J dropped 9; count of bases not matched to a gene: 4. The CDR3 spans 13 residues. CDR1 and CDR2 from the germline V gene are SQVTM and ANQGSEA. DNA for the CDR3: TGCAGCGTCAGGGGACTAGCGGGAGTTGAGCAGTTCTTC. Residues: CSVRGLAGVEQFF.

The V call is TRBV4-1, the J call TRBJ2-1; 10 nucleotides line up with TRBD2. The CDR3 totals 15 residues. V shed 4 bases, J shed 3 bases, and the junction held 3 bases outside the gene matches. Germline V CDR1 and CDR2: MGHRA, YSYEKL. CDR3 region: CASSPLAGVYNEQFF. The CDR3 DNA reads TGCGCCAGCAGCCCCCTAGCGGGAGTCTACAATGAGCAGTTCTTC.

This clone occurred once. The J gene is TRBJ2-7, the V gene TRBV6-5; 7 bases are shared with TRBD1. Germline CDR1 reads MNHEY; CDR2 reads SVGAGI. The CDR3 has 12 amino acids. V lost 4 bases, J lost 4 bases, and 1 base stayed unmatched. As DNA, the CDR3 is TGTGCCAGCAGTTCACAGGGGTACGAGCAGTACTTC. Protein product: CASSSQGYEQYF.

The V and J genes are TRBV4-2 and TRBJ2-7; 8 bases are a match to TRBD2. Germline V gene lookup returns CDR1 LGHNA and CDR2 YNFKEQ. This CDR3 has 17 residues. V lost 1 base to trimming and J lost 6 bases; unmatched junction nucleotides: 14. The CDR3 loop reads CASSQGLGEAGDFEQYF. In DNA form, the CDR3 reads TGTGCCAGCAGCCAAGGGCTAGGGGAAGCGGGAGATTTCGAGCAGTACTTC.

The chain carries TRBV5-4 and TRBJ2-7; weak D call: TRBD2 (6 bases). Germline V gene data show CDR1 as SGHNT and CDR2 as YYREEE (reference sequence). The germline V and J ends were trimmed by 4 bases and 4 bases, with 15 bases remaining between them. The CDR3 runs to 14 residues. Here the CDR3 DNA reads TGTGCCAGCAGCCAAGGAGGGGAGTTATACGAGCAGTACTTC. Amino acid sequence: CASSQGGELYEQYF.

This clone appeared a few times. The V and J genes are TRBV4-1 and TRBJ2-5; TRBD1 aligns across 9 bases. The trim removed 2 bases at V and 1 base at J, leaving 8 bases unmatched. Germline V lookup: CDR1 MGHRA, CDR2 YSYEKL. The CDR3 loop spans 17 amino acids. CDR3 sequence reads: CASSQTTGTGFQETQYF. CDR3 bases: TGCGCCAGCAGCCAAACGACCGGGACAGGGTTCCAAGAGACCCAGTACTTC.

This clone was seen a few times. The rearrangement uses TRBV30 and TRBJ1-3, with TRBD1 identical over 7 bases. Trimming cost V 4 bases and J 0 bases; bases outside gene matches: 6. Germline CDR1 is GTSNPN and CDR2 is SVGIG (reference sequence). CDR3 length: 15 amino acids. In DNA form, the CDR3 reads TGTGCCTGGAACAGGGGACGACTCTCTGGAAACACCATATATTTT. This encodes CAWNRGRLSGNTIYF.

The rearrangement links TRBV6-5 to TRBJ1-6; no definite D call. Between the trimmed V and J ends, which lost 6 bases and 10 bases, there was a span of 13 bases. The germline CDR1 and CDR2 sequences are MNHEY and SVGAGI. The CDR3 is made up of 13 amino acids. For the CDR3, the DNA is TGTGCCAGCAGGACGGAGCTCGGCTCACCCCTCCACTTT. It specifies CASRTELGSPLHF.

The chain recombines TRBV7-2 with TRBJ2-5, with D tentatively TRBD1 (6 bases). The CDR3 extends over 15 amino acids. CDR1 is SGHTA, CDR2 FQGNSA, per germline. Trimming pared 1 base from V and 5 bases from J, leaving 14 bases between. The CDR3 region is CASSLESRGWETQYF. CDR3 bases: TGTGCCAGCAGCTTAGAGTCCAGGGGCTGGGAGACCCAGTACTTC.

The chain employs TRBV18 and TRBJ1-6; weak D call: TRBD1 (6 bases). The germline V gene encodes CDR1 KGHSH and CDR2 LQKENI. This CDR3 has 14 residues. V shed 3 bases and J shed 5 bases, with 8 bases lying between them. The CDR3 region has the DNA TGTGCCAGCTCACCGGACAGAAATAATTCACCCCTCCACTTT. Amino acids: CASSPDRNNSPLHF.

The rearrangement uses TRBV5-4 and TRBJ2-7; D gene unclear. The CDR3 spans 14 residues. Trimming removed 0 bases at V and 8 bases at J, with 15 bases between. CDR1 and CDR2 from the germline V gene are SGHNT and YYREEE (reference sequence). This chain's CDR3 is CASSLGRPDVKQYF. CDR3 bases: TGTGCCAGCAGCTTGGGCAGGCCTGACGTCAAGCAGTACTTC. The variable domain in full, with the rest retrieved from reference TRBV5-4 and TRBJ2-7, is ETGVTQSPTHLIKTRGQQVTLRCSSQSGHNTVSWYQQALGQGPQFIFQYYREEENGRGNFPPRFSGLQFPNYSSELNVNALELDDSALYLCASSLGRPDVKQYFGPGTRLTVT.

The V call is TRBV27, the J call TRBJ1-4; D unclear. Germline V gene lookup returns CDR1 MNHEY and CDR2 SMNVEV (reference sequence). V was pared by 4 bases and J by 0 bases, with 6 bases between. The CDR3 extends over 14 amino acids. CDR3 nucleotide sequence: TGTGCCAGCAGTTGGAGAGCAACTAATGAAAAACTGTTTTTT. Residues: CASSWRATNEKLFF.

The CDR3 DNA sequence: TGTGCCAGCAGTTACTCGTTAGGACTGAATCAGCCCCAGCATTTT. The encoded protein is CASSYSLGLNQPQHF. The V gene is TRBV6-5, the J gene TRBJ1-5, with D hard to call. Trimming removed 0 bases from V and 4 bases from J, with 10 bases in between. The CDR3 loop spans 15 amino acids. Germline V gene lookup returns CDR1 MNHEY and CDR2 SVGAGI.

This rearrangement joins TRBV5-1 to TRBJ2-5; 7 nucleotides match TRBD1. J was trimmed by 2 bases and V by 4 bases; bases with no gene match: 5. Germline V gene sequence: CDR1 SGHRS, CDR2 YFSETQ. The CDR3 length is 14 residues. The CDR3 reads CASSLMGQQETQYF. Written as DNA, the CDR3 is TGCGCCAGCAGCCTAATGGGACAGCAAGAGACCCAGTACTTC.

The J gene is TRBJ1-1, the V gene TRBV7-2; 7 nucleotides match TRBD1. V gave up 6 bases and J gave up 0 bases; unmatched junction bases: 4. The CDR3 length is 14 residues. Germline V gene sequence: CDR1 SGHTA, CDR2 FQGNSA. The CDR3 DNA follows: TGTGCCAGCAGTCCGGGACAGCTGAACACTGAAGCTTTCTTT. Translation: CASSPGQLNTEAFF.

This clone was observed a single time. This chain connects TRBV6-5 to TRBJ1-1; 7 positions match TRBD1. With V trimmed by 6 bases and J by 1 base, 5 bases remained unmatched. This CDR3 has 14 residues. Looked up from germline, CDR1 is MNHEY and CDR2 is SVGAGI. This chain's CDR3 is CASRSTGANTEAFF. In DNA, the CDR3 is TGTGCCAGCAGAAGCACAGGGGCGAACACTGAAGCTTTCTTT.

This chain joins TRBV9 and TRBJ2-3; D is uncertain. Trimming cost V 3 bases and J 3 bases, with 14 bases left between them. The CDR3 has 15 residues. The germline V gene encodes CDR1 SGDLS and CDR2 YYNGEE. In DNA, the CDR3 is TGTGCCAGCAGCGGGAGTTTAGGAGCTACAGATACGCAGTATTTT. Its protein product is CASSGSLGATDTQYF.

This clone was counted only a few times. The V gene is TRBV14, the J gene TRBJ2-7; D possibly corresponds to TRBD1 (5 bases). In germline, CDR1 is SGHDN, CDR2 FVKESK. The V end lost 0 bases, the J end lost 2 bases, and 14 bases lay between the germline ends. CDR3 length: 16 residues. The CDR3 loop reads CASSQEGWGLPYEQYF. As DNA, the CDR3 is TGTGCCAGCAGCCAAGAAGGTTGGGGCTTACCCTACGAGCAGTACTTC.

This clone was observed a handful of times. The CDR3 is CASSLFSENTEAFF. In nucleotides, the CDR3 is TGCGCCAGCAGCTTGTTTTCAGAAAACACTGAAGCTTTCTTT. The chain couples TRBV5-1 to TRBJ1-1; D is uncertain. Germline V gives CDR1 SGHRS, CDR2 YFSETQ. The CDR3 has 14 amino acids. With 1 base removed from V and 2 bases from J, the gap between germline ends came to 9 bases.

The CDR3 DNA reads as TGTGCCAGCAGTTTTATAGGGACTGCCCAGCATTTT. Its translation is CASSFIGTAQHF. The gene calls are TRBV12-3 or TRBV12-4 and TRBJ1-5, with D perhaps TRBD1 (5 bases). CDR3 size: 12 residues. V lost 3 bases to trimming and J lost 11 bases, with 11 bases between them.

The CDR3 loop reads CASRRPGITDTQYF. The CDR3 coding sequence is TGTGCCAGCAGAAGACCGGGGATCACAGATACGCAGTATTTT. The genes are TRBV27 and TRBJ2-3; tentative D call: TRBD2 (5 bases). V was trimmed by 6 bases and J by 2 bases, leaving 12 bases between them. Germline-derived CDR1 and CDR2 are MNHEY and SMNVEV (reference sequence). The CDR3 extends over 14 amino acids.